This is a list of T cell receptor beta chains from one sample in a study of T cell responses to AZD1222 COVID-19 vaccine. Method: immunoSEQ multiplex PCR; TCRdb's copy keeps in-frame clones and lacks some. Of 200,000 or so clones in the sample, more than 75% were seen once. Here the sequenced sample was peripheral blood, taken on day 0 of MenACWY control vaccination. Source of these receptors: an adult in good health. Each CDR3 is given with its conserved first and last residue. D genes are given only for firm matches. Where a row states a size, it is once, few, many or the class of an expanded clone; other rows omit it.

few,TRBV28,-,16,TRBJ2-7,TGTGCCAGCAGTCCTCCGGACTCCCCCCGGTTCTACGAGCAGTACTTC,CASSPPDSPRFYEQYF
once,TRBV28,-,14,TRBJ2-7,TGTGCCAGCAGTTCGGACGGGAAAACCTACGAGCAGTACTTC,CASSSDGKTYEQYF
-,TRBV5-5,-,15,TRBJ2-1,TGTGCCACAAAATCAACTAGTGCCCCCTACAATGAGCAGTTCTTC,CATKSTSAPYNEQFF
-,TRBV3-1/TRBV3-2,TRBD1,18,TRBJ1-1,TGTGCCAGCAGCCAAGTACCCGTAATCACAGGGGGCGCGACTGAAGCTTTCTTT,CASSQVPVITGGATEAFF
-,TRBV6-2/TRBV6-3,TRBD2,15,TRBJ2-3,TGTGCCAGCAGTTCCCAGCGGGAGAACACAGATACGCAGTATTTT,CASSSQRENTDTQYF
-,TRBV7-2,-,14,TRBJ1-6,TGTGCCAGCAGCTTTTCCTTAGGCGATTCACCCCTCCACTTT,CASSFSLGDSPLHF
-,TRBV7-3,TRBD2,16,TRBJ2-3,TGTGCCAGCAGCTTAATGGCAGCGGGAGAGTCAGATACGCAGTATTTT,CASSLMAAGESDTQYF
-,TRBV7-7,TRBD1,18,TRBJ1-5,TGTGCTAGCAGCTGGCAGGGGGCAGGTCTTAGTAGCAATCAGCCCCAGCATTTT,CASSWQGAGLSSNQPQHF
-,TRBV19,-,17,TRBJ2-2,TGTGCCAGTAGTATAGATCTGGGAGGTACTAACACCGGGGAGCTGTTTTTT,CASSIDLGGTNTGELFF
-,TRBV10-3,-,14,TRBJ2-7,TGTGCCATCAGTGAGGAGGGGGGGGTTTACGAGCAGTACTTC,CAISEEGGVYEQYF
-,TRBV6-5,-,14,TRBJ2-7,TGTGCCAGCCAGGAGGTGTCCTACCCTCGCGAGCAGTACTTC,CASQEVSYPREQYF
-,TRBV6-2/TRBV6-3,-,14,TRBJ1-1,TGTGCCAGCAGTTACTCGAGTAGTGGGACTGAAGCTTTCTTT,CASSYSSSGTEAFF
-,TRBV3-1/TRBV3-2,TRBD2,16,TRBJ2-5,TGTGCCAGCAGCCAAGGCAGGACTAGCGGGAGCAAGACCCAGTACTTC,CASSQGRTSGSKTQYF
-,TRBV19,TRBD1,19,TRBJ2-1,TGTGCCAGTAGTATATTGGGCAGGGGGCCCGAAAGCTCCTACAATGAGCAGTTCTTC,CASSILGRGPESSYNEQFF
-,TRBV4-1,-,15,TRBJ2-7,TGCGCCAGCAGCCAAGCCCTCCCAGCGATGTACGAGCAGTACTTC,CASSQALPAMYEQYF
few,TRBV3-1/TRBV3-2,-,15,TRBJ1-1,TGTGCCAGCAGCCGGAATGCAGGGGAGAACACTGAAGCTTTCTTT,CASSRNAGENTEAFF
-,TRBV5-1,TRBD1,17,TRBJ2-3,TGCGCCAGCCGCTTACTACCGGGACAGGGGATTGCGGATACGCAGTATTTT,CASRLLPGQGIADTQYF
-,TRBV28,-,15,TRBJ1-4,TGTGCCAGCAGCACCCCGGCAGGCATAAATGAAAAACTGTTTTTT,CASSTPAGINEKLFF
-,TRBV6-6,TRBD1,14,TRBJ1-2,TGTGCCAGCAGTACCCTGGACAGGGCCTATGGCTACACCTTC,CASSTLDRAYGYTF
-,TRBV19,-,13,TRBJ1-6,TGTGCCAGTAGTATAGCCCAGCGTTCACCCCTCCACTTT,CASSIAQRSPLHF
-,TRBV9,TRBD2,18,TRBJ2-3,TGTGCCAGCAGCGTAGGAACTAGCGGGAGAACGGTGACAGATACGCAGTATTTT,CASSVGTSGRTVTDTQYF
-,TRBV9,-,16,TRBJ1-2,TGTGCCAGCAGCGTAGATGGGACAAAAGAAAACTATGGCTACACCTTC,CASSVDGTKENYGYTF
-,TRBV6-5,-,13,TRBJ2-7,TGTGCCAGCAGTTACGGGGCGGCCTACGAGCAGTACTTC,CASSYGAAYEQYF
-,TRBV9,-,16,TRBJ1-2,TGTGCCAGCAGCGTAGCTCTGGGAGGGTCTAACTATGGCTACACCTTC,CASSVALGGSNYGYTF
few,TRBV12-3/TRBV12-4,TRBD1,13,TRBJ1-1,TGTGCCAGCAGTCGGACAGGGTACACTGAAGCTTTCTTT,CASSRTGYTEAFF
-,TRBV28,-,14,TRBJ1-2,TGTGCCAGCAGTTCTCAGGACGGATCCTATGGCTACACCTTC,CASSSQDGSYGYTF
-,TRBV7-9,-,18,TRBJ2-6,TGTGCCAGCAGCTTATCTCCAGGGGTCTTCGCTGGGGCCAACGTCCTGACTTTC,CASSLSPGVFAGANVLTF
once,TRBV5-1,-,14,TRBJ2-7,TGCGCCAGCAGCTTTCAGGGGACGACCTACGAGCAGTACTTC,CASSFQGTTYEQYF
once,TRBV19,TRBD1,14,TRBJ2-1,TGTGCCAGTAGCCAACTCGGACAGGGGACTGAGCAGTTCTTC,CASSQLGQGTEQFF
-,TRBV9,TRBD1,14,TRBJ1-2,TGTGCCAGCAGCGACCGGGACAGGGGGCTTGGCTACACCTTC,CASSDRDRGLGYTF
-,TRBV20-1,-,11,TRBJ2-3,TGCAGTGCTAGAGATTTTGGTACGCAGTATTTT,CSARDFGTQYF
-,TRBV6-2/TRBV6-3,TRBD1,14,TRBJ2-1,TGTGCCAGCAGTCAAATGGGACAGCACAATGAGCAGTTCTTC,CASSQMGQHNEQFF
-,TRBV29-1,-,14,TRBJ2-1,TGCAGCGTTGGGCCTAGCGTCTCCTACAATGAGCAGTTCTTC,CSVGPSVSYNEQFF
-,TRBV30,-,11,TRBJ2-5,TGTGCCTGGGAAATGCGGGAGACCCAGTACTTC,CAWEMRETQYF
-,TRBV3-1/TRBV3-2,TRBD1,15,TRBJ1-4,TGTGCCAGCAGCACAAACAGGGGAGCGAATGAAAAACTGTTTTTT,CASSTNRGANEKLFF
once,TRBV10-3,TRBD2,17,TRBJ2-5,TGTGCCATCAGTGAGTCGGGCAGCGGGGGGGCCGAAGAGACCCAGTACTTC,CAISESGSGGAEETQYF
-,TRBV6-5,TRBD2,16,TRBJ2-3,TGTGCCAGCAGTTACTCAAGCGGGGGGCCGGGAGATACGCAGTATTTT,CASSYSSGGPGDTQYF
-,TRBV19,TRBD1,14,TRBJ1-1,TGTGCCACCCAACGACAGGGAGGTAACACTGAAGCTTTCTTT,CATQRQGGNTEAFF
-,TRBV19,TRBD1,13,TRBJ1-2,TGTGCCAGTAGCGACAGGGGGTACTATGGCTACACCTTC,CASSDRGYYGYTF
few,TRBV5-4,-,15,TRBJ1-6,TGTGCCAGCAGCCGTGACACGCTTGATAATTCACCCCTCCACTTT,CASSRDTLDNSPLHF
-,TRBV18,-,15,TRBJ1-4,TGTGCCAGCTCACCACCTATGGGGGTCAATGAAAAACTGTTTTTT,CASSPPMGVNEKLFF
-,TRBV6-1,-,17,TRBJ1-2,TGTGCCAGCAGTGAAGGGGTCTTGGTCAGCACCCCCTATGGCTACACCTTC,CASSEGVLVSTPYGYTF
-,TRBV4-2,-,12,TRBJ1-2,TGTGCCAGCAGCCAAACACAGGGCGGCTACACCTTC,CASSQTQGGYTF
-,TRBV14,TRBD2,17,TRBJ2-1,TGTGCCAGCAGCCAACGGTTCGGAGCGGGAGAAGGCAATGAGCAGTTCTTC,CASSQRFGAGEGNEQFF
-,TRBV7-2,TRBD1,16,TRBJ1-1,TGTGCCAGCAGGAACGGGACAGCTCTCAGCCCCACTGAAGCTTTCTTT,CASRNGTALSPTEAFF
-,TRBV4-3,-,15,TRBJ2-7,TGCGCCAGCAGCCAAGATCCAGCCGGGCTGGGGGAGCAGTACTTC,CASSQDPAGLGEQYF